This TCR beta chain stems from a study of cytomegalovirus exposure and HLA in healthy donors. Trimming took 1 base from V and 3 from J; bases not matched to a gene: 7. This CDR3 is 16 amino acids long. Looked up from germline, CDR1 is MNHNY and CDR2 is SVGAGI (reference sequence). Worth noting for this clone: Its antigen is unknown.

General study findings and limits: In a later analysis, TCR association rates varied by HLA locus: DRB1 most, HLA-C fewest. Using the classifier, cytomegalovirus status was reportedly diagnosed with high specificity and sensitivity.

The primer mix had 60 Vbeta and 13 Jbeta primers. Generated by immunoSEQ multiplex PCR, the TCRdb table keeps only in-frame clones and is missing some. Here the sample spans tens of thousands of clones, about 71% being singletons. The chain has TRBV6-6 and TRBJ2-5; 8 nucleotides match TRBD1. The clonotype comes from a man aged 55 to 70 in good health and CMV-seronegative. The sequenced sample consisted of PBMCs. CDR3 nucleotide sequence: TGTGCCAGCAGTTACTTCGGGACAGGCGGGGAAGAGACCCAGTACTTC. Its protein product is CASSYFGTGGEETQYF.